This record concerns one T cell receptor (beta chain) sequence. The junction departs from germline at one end; a sequencing error may be responsible. A second PCR of about 7 to 12 cycles used a sample-barcoded 5' primer and a J-beta primer mix. Tags on each cDNA molecule came from a template-switch adaptor with 12 random nucleotides. Per-sample output comprised a minimum of 2.5 million paired-end reads containing CDR3. TCRdb re-called the 5' RACE reads through MiXCR, storing one row per CDR3 protein. Of about 1.7 million distinct CDR3 sequences in the sample, 28% were seen once. The data were taken from a study of blood T cells in healthy people across ages. In germline, CDR1 is SNHLY, CDR2 FYNNEI. There are 16 residues in the CDR3. Per sample, a minimum of 6.5 million PBMCs were isolated.

This chain links TRBV2 with TRBJ2-7, with 7 nucleotides matching TRBD2. The sequencing sample was made of blood. This clonotype was sampled from a woman under 40 in good health. The CDR3 DNA sequence: TGTACCAGCAGGACCTTGAAAGCGGGGCGATCCTACGAGCAGTACTTC. This gives the protein CTSRTLKAGRSYEQYF. Full variable domain (rest looked up from reference TRBV2 and TRBJ2-7): EPEVTQTPSHQVTQMGQEVILRCVPISNHLYFYWYRQILGQKVEFLVSFYNNEISEKSEIFDDQFSVERPDGSNFTLKIRSTKLEDSAMYFCTSRTLKAGRSYEQYFGPGTRLTVT.